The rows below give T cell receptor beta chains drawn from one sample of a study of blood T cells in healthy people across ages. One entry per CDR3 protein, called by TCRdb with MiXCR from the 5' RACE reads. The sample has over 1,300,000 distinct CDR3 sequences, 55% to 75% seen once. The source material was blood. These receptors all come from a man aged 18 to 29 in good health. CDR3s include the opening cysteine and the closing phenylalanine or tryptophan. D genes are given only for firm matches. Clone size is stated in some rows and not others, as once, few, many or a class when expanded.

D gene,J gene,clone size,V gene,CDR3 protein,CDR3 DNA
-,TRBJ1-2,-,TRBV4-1,CASSPPGDHYGYTF,TGCGCCAGCAGCCCTCCCGGGGACCACTATGGCTACACCTTC
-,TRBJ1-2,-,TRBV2,CASSEALRYGYTF,TGTGCCAGCAGTGAAGCGCTTAGGTATGGCTACACCTTC
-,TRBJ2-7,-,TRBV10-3,CAISDSDGRGREQYF,TGTGCCATCAGTGATTCGGACGGACGGGGCCGGGAGCAGTACTTC
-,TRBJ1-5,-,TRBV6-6,CASSRYLRGSNQPQHF,TGTGCCAGCAGCCGATACTTGAGGGGAAGCAATCAGCCCCAGCATTTT
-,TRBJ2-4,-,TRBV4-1,CASSPSLLRDIQYF,TGCGCCAGCAGCCCTTCGCTCCTGAGGGACATTCAGTACTTC
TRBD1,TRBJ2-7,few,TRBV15,CATSYSPGQGARYEQYF,TGTGCCACCAGCTACAGCCCGGGACAGGGGGCGCGTTACGAGCAGTACTTC
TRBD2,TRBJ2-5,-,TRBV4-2,CASTNLAGGQETQYF,TGTGCCAGCACCAATTTAGCGGGAGGGCAAGAGACCCAGTACTTC
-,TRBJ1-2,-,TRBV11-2,CASSLDRVLGGGYTF,TGTGCCAGCAGCTTAGATCGTGTTTTGGGGGGTGGCTACACCTTC
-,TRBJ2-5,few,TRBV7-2,CASSLGSRVEETQYF,TGTGCCAGCAGCTTAGGTTCGAGGGTAGAAGAGACCCAGTACTTC
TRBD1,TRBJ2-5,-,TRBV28,CASSADRENPYERYF,TGTGCCAGCAGTGCCGACAGGGAAAACCCCTACGAGCGGTACTTC
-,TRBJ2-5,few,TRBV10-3,CAISDLPGAQETQYF,TGTGCCATCAGTGACCTTCCTGGGGCACAAGAGACCCAGTACTTC
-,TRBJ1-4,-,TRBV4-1,CASSQPERGSEKLFF,TGCGCCAGCAGCCAACCCGAACGGGGGAGTGAAAAACTGTTTTTT